The 4 T cell receptor beta chains below all came from one sample that was sequenced in a study of blood T cell repertoires in COVID-19. Here immunoSEQ multiplex PCR was the method, and the copy in TCRdb shows in-frame clones only, minus some. The sample yields approximately 300,000 clones, around 89% seen once. Sequencing was done on a sample of peripheral blood. These receptors were obtained from a woman aged 40 to 50 with COVID-19, enrolled during active disease.

This sequence joins TRBV29-1 and TRBJ1-3; D not resolved. CDR1 is SQVTM, CDR2 ANQGSEA, per germline. This CDR3 comprises 13 residues. The V end was cut by 4 bases, the J end by 4 bases, with 11 bases between. The DNA for the CDR3 is TGCAGCGTTGCCTTAAACCTAGGAAACACCATATATTTT. Residues: CSVALNLGNTIYF.

This rearrangement joins TRBV7-9 to TRBJ1-5; 7 bases agree with TRBD1. Trimming at V came to 5 bases and at J to 3 bases, leaving 7 bases not matched to a gene. The CDR3 length is 15 residues. Germline assignment: CDR1 SEHNR and CDR2 FQNEAQ (reference sequence). The CDR3 spells CASSLDRDFNQPQHF. Here the CDR3 DNA reads TGTGCCAGCAGCCTTGACAGGGATTTCAATCAGCCCCAGCATTTT. Full variable domain (remainder filled in from reference TRBV7-9 and TRBJ1-5): DTGVSQNPRHKITKRGQNVTFRCDPISEHNRLYWYRQTLGQGPEFLTYFQNEAQLEKSRLLSDRFSAERPKGSFSTLEIQRTEQGDSAMYLCASSLDRDFNQPQHFGDGTRLSIL.

The V call is TRBV25-1, the J call TRBJ2-7, with D maybe TRBD1 (5 bases). The CDR3 covers 14 residues. V gave up 5 bases and J gave up 3 bases, with 14 bases separating them. Germline values: CDR1 MGHDK, CDR2 SYGVNS. CDR3 amino acids: CASSQAGSIYEQYF. The CDR3 region has the DNA TGTGCCAGCAGTCAGGCAGGGTCCATCTACGAGCAGTACTTC.

In this sample, this clone turned up a few times. The rearrangement uses TRBV30 and TRBJ2-7; 7 bases line up with TRBD2. J gave up 9 bases and V 8 bases, and 16 bases lay outside the gene matches. CDR1 and CDR2 (germline): GTSNPN, SVGIG (reference sequence). The CDR3 covers 13 residues. The CDR3 reads CAAGRREPLGQYF. CDR3 bases: TGTGCCGCGGGGCGGCGGGAGCCTTTGGGGCAGTACTTC.